Listed below are T cell receptor beta chains from one sample, sequenced in a study of blood T cell repertoires in COVID-19. Clones were sequenced by immunoSEQ multiplex PCR, and TCRdb holds only the in-frame ones, with some missing. The data show about 39,000 clones, around 96% seen once. The sample taken for sequencing was peripheral blood. All receptors derive from a human donor with active COVID-19. The donor label of this sample is uncertain. CDR3s include the opening cysteine and the closing phenylalanine or tryptophan. D genes are given only for firm matches. The listing skips clone size in some rows; elsewhere it reads once, few, many or a size class.

size,J,V,D,CDR3,DNA
NA,TRBJ2-7,TRBV4-3,NA,CASSQDRGTYEQYF,TGCGCCAGCAGCCAAGACAGGGGCACCTACGAGCAGTACTTC
NA,TRBJ2-7,TRBV6-5,TRBD1,CASSSPGTGYEQYF,TGTGCCAGCAGCTCCCCCGGGACAGGGTACGAGCAGTACTTC
NA,TRBJ2-7,TRBV7-6,NA,CASSLTRSAGLPGEQYF,TGTGCCAGCAGCTTAACTCGCTCGGCAGGCTTACCTGGGGAGCAGTACTTC
NA,TRBJ2-7,TRBV5-1,NA,CASTIGVPSYEQYF,TGCGCCAGCACCATAGGGGTGCCGTCCTACGAGCAGTACTTC
NA,TRBJ2-1,TRBV5-8,TRBD1,CASSLGQSNEQFF,TGTGCCAGCAGCCTGGGACAGAGCAATGAGCAGTTCTTC
NA,TRBJ2-2,TRBV7-9,NA,CASSLVVGPLTGELFF,TGTGCCAGCAGCTTAGTAGTGGGGCCTTTGACCGGGGAGCTGTTTTTT
once,TRBJ2-5,TRBV18,NA,CASSPPLSAAQQETQYF,TGTGCCAGCTCACCACCGCTGAGCGCCGCCCAGCAAGAGACCCAGTACTTC
NA,TRBJ1-5,TRBV25-1,NA,CASSGGLTDDQPQHF,TGTGCCAGCAGCGGTGGACTCACAGACGATCAGCCCCAGCATTTT
NA,TRBJ2-3,TRBV6-4,TRBD2,CASSDSSGVADTQYF,TGTGCCAGCAGTGACTCTAGCGGGGTAGCAGATACGCAGTATTTT
NA,TRBJ1-4,TRBV4-2,NA,CASSQVQFATNEKLFF,TGTGCCAGCAGCCAAGTACAGTTTGCAACTAATGAAAAACTGTTTTTT
NA,TRBJ2-3,TRBV15,NA,CATSRDPLTDTQYF,TGTGCCACCAGCAGAGATCCTCTCACAGATACGCAGTATTTT
NA,TRBJ2-1,TRBV24-1,NA,CATSDLTGDEQFF,TGTGCCACCAGTGATTTAACGGGTGATGAGCAGTTCTTC
NA,TRBJ1-1,TRBV6-5,NA,CASSHQENTEAFF,TGTGCCAGCAGCCACCAGGAGAACACTGAAGCTTTCTTT
NA,TRBJ2-5,TRBV7-9,NA,CASSLNAGGETQYF,TGTGCCAGCAGCTTAAATGCAGGGGGGGAGACCCAGTACTTC
NA,TRBJ2-7,TRBV6-2/TRBV6-3,TRBD1,CASSFYRGHYEQYF,TGTGCCAGCAGTTTCTACAGGGGGCACTACGAGCAGTACTTC
NA,TRBJ1-2,TRBV7-8,TRBD1,CASSEIISGTGGGYTF,TGTGCCAGCAGCGAGATCATTTCCGGGACAGGAGGTGGCTACACCTTC
NA,TRBJ2-7,TRBV6-1,TRBD1,CASSEAGQGGSYEQYF,TGTGCCAGCAGTGAAGCGGGACAGGGGGGGTCCTACGAGCAGTACTTC
once,TRBJ1-3,TRBV7-2,TRBD1,CASSPLRTGRLSSGNTIYF,TGTGCCAGCAGCCCTCTGAGGACAGGACGCCTAAGCTCTGGAAACACCATATATTTT
NA,TRBJ1-2,TRBV5-6,TRBD1,CASSFETGTGGLYGYTF,TGTGCCAGCAGCTTTGAAACCGGGACAGGGGGCCTCTATGGCTACACCTTC
NA,TRBJ2-6,TRBV11-2,NA,CASSLEGTGANVLTF,TGTGCCAGCAGCTTAGAAGGGACAGGGGCCAACGTCCTGACTTTC
NA,TRBJ2-5,TRBV5-4,NA,CASSLAGVETQYF,TGTGCCAGCAGCTTGGCCGGAGTGGAGACCCAGTACTTC
NA,TRBJ2-1,TRBV2,TRBD1,CASTGVPTGYYNEQFF,TGTGCCAGCACCGGAGTCCCGACAGGGTACTACAATGAGCAGTTCTTC
NA,TRBJ1-2,TRBV19,NA,CATLYPGRTANYGYTF,TGTGCCACTCTCTACCCGGGACGGACAGCTAACTATGGCTACACCTTC
NA,TRBJ2-1,TRBV12-5,TRBD2,CASGKLTSGSYNEQFF,TGTGCTAGTGGCAAACTAACTAGCGGGAGTTACAATGAGCAGTTCTTC
NA,TRBJ2-5,TRBV14,NA,CASSRSTPIANQETQYF,TGTGCCAGCAGCCGATCGACACCCATCGCCAATCAAGAGACCCAGTACTTC
NA,TRBJ1-5,TRBV7-6,NA,CASSPSTGTQYSNQPQHF,TGTGCCAGCAGCCCATCGACCGGGACACAATATAGCAATCAGCCCCAGCATTTT
NA,TRBJ2-7,TRBV6-1,NA,CASSENPSSLGYEQYF,TGTGCCAGCAGTGAAAACCCTAGCAGTCTCGGGTACGAGCAGTACTTC
NA,TRBJ2-1,TRBV3-1/TRBV3-2,NA,CASSQAGDSSYNEQFF,TGTGCCAGCAGCCAAGCGGGGGATAGCTCCTACAATGAGCAGTTCTTC
few,TRBJ2-7,TRBV11-3,TRBD1,CASSLRGQIPSYEQYF,TGTGCCAGCAGCTTAAGGGGACAGATTCCCTCCTACGAGCAGTACTTC
NA,TRBJ1-1,TRBV10-3,TRBD1,CAISLQGVLTEAFF,TGTGCCATCAGTCTACAGGGGGTGTTAACTGAAGCTTTCTTT
NA,TRBJ2-3,TRBV18,NA,CASSPIPGTDTQYF,TGTGCCAGCTCACCCATCCCGGGGACAGATACGCAGTATTTT
NA,TRBJ2-1,TRBV11-2,TRBD1,CASSRRDSHSYNEQFF,TGTGCCAGCAGCCGACGGGACAGTCACTCCTACAATGAGCAGTTCTTC
NA,TRBJ2-6,TRBV19,NA,CASSIGAASGANVLTF,TGTGCCAGTAGTATTGGGGCAGCCTCTGGGGCCAACGTCCTGACTTTC
NA,TRBJ2-1,TRBV19,TRBD1,CASSISDRGHNEQFF,TGTGCCAGTAGTATCTCGGACAGGGGACACAATGAGCAGTTCTTC
NA,TRBJ1-4,TRBV15,NA,CATSRDVGYREKLFF,TGTGCCACCAGCAGAGATGTCGGGTATCGAGAAAAACTGTTTTTT
NA,TRBJ2-7,TRBV6-1,NA,CASSEAHTYEQYF,TGTGCCAGCAGTGAAGCCCACACCTACGAGCAGTACTTC